This T cell receptor (beta chain) was sequenced during a study of blood T cell repertoires in COVID-19. Study information: Sample material is recorded as cDNA or gDNA derived from T cells, B-cell-depleted T cells, or PBMCs.

It was during active infection that Seattle patients were enrolled and then longitudinally followed. The V gene's germline CDR1 is DFQATT and CDR2 SNEGSKA (reference sequence). The CDR3 covers 16 residues. V lost 3 bases, J lost 0 bases, and 17 bases lay in between. In the authors' methods: It was from reference gene primer amplification that nucleated cell counts were estimated. Some clones are missing from TCRdb's copy, which holds only in-frame ones; the method was immunoSEQ multiplex PCR. V and J calls and clone size are those listed in that table; D and trimming were worked out from the DNA. The sample shows 250,000 to 350,000 clones, 70% to 85% of them seen only once.

This chain connects TRBV20-1 to TRBJ1-2; the D gene is possibly TRBD1 (5 bases). This clonotype was sampled from a human donor with COVID-19, enrolled during active disease. The donor label of this sample is uncertain. The specimen was peripheral blood. CDR3 sequence reads: CSASIGGGVANYGYTF. CDR3 bases: TGCAGTGCTAGTATTGGGGGGGGAGTAGCTAACTATGGCTACACCTTC.